The source of this T cell receptor beta chain is a study of blood T cell repertoires in COVID-19. The overall study: COVID-19 samples collected from the United States, Italy and Spain covered acute and convalescent phases.

Followed longitudinally, the Seattle patients had been enrolled during active infection. TCRdb keeps only in-frame clones here, not all; method: immunoSEQ multiplex PCR. The sample lists about 120,000 clones, almost 90% occurring once. The sequence derives from an older woman with COVID-19, enrolled during active disease. The sample comprised peripheral blood.

The CDR3 DNA reads TGTGCCAGCAGCTTGCTCAGCGGGGGGGCTCGTGACGAGCAGTACTTC. Protein product: CASSLLSGGARDEQYF. The chain is built from TRBV5-4 and TRBJ2-7; 10 nucleotides match TRBD2. With 1 base clipped from V and 5 bases from J, the junction kept 9 bases outside the gene matches. Germline V gives CDR1 SGHNT, CDR2 YYREEE (reference sequence). CDR3 length: 16 residues.